Listed here are 25 T cell receptor beta chains from one sample, sequenced in a study of cytomegalovirus exposure and HLA in healthy donors. The PCR made use of 60 Vbeta and 13 Jbeta primers. This table comes from immunoSEQ multiplex PCR, and its TCRdb copy is limited to in-frame clones, with some not included. The sample holds about 63,000 clones, 85% to 90% seen once. Sequences were obtained from PBMCs. The receptors come from a woman younger than 45 in good health and CMV-seropositive.

This clone was seen a single time. The V and J genes are TRBV27 and TRBJ2-1; 12 bases agree with TRBD2. The ends lost 6 bases at V and 5 bases at J; junction bases unmatched: 2. This CDR3 spans 14 amino acids. Germline CDR1 reads MNHEY; CDR2 reads SMNVEV (reference sequence). CDR3 sequence (DNA): TGTGCCAGCAGAGGACTAGCGGGAAACAATGAGCAGTTCTTC. It encodes CASRGLAGNNEQFF.

This clone was detected once. V usage is TRBV6-6 and J usage is TRBJ2-5, with D maybe TRBD2 (6 bases). Germline CDR1 MNHNY, CDR2 SVGAGI (reference sequence). Trimming removed 7 bases at V and 4 bases at J, with 16 bases between. There are 14 residues in the CDR3. CDR3 sequence reads: CASKTPWGGETQYF. The CDR3 DNA is TGTGCCAGCAAGACACCTTGGGGAGGAGAGACCCAGTACTTC.

This sequence joins TRBV18 and TRBJ2-7; no reliable D call. The germline V gene has CDR1 KGHSH and CDR2 LQKENI. V lost 2 bases and J 2 bases, leaving 10 bases between the germline ends. This CDR3 region has 14 residues. The CDR3 DNA reads as TGTGCCAGCTCACCAAGTACGGAGACCTACGAGCAGTACTTC. Amino acids: CASSPSTETYEQYF.

The V call is TRBV18, the J call TRBJ2-5; 9 bases agree with TRBD1. The germline V gene encodes CDR1 KGHSH and CDR2 LQKENI. The CDR3 is 14 residues long. Trimming cost V 2 bases and J 5 bases; bases outside gene matches: 3. The CDR3 DNA sequence: TGTGCCAGCTCACCAAGACAGGGGGAGGAGACCCAGTACTTC. Protein product: CASSPRQGEETQYF.

The gene calls are TRBV28 and TRBJ1-3, with D unclear. Germline V gives CDR1 MDHEN, CDR2 SYDVKM. CDR3 length: 15 residues. V was clipped by 5 bases and J by 4 bases, with 15 bases between them. CDR3 sequence (DNA): TGTGCCAGCAGTCCGCGGGGTGAGGGAGGAAACACCATATATTTT. Translation: CASSPRGEGGNTIYF.

V gene TRBV4-2 combines with J gene TRBJ1-5; 7 positions match TRBD1. This CDR3 contains 15 residues. V lost 2 bases, J lost 7 bases, and 8 bases stayed unmatched. Looked up from germline, CDR1 is LGHNA and CDR2 is YNFKEQ. CDR3 sequence (DNA): TGTGCCAGCAGCCAATCCAGGGGGAGAGACCAGCCCCAGCATTTT. Its translation: CASSQSRGRDQPQHF.

The rearrangement uses TRBV4-2 and TRBJ2-1; D perhaps matches TRBD2 (5 bases). V lost 4 bases, J lost 9 bases, and 16 bases lay in between. The length of the CDR3 is 14 residues. Germline V lookup: CDR1 LGHNA, CDR2 YNFKEQ. Here the CDR3 reads CASSPSPAVGEQFF. CDR3 nucleotides: TGTGCCAGCAGCCCCTCCCCAGCGGTCGGTGAGCAGTTCTTC.

The rearrangement links TRBV5-1 to TRBJ1-2; TRBD1 is a possible D gene (6 bases). Germline V gene lookup returns CDR1 SGHRS and CDR2 YFSETQ. There are 17 residues in the CDR3. V was pared by 3 bases and J by 7 bases, with 25 bases between. As DNA, the CDR3 is TGCGCCAGCAGCTGGGATCCGGGACATGTCCGTTCCTCTGGCTACACCTTC. Translation gives CASSWDPGHVRSSGYTF.

The V gene is TRBV5-1, the J gene TRBJ2-7; TRBD1 aligns across 8 bases. CDR1 is SGHRS and CDR2 is YFSETQ in the germline V gene. This CDR3 spans 14 amino acids. V was clipped by 4 bases and J by 4 bases; unmatched bases: 7. The CDR3 sequence: CASSQDRGLYEQYF. The CDR3 coding sequence is TGCGCCAGCAGCCAAGACAGGGGTCTATACGAGCAGTACTTC.

The chain recombines TRBV7-6 with TRBJ2-5; tentative D call: TRBD1 (6 bases). The CDR3 extends over 15 amino acids. Germline CDR1 is SGHVS and CDR2 is FNYEAQ. Trimming left V 3 bases short and J 6 bases short, with 17 bases between. The CDR3 DNA sequence: TGTGCCAGCAGCTTTCTGGGGGCGCGAGGGCAGACCCAGTACTTC. Its translation: CASSFLGARGQTQYF. The whole variable domain, remainder taken from reference TRBV7-6 and TRBJ2-5, is GAGVSQSPRYKVTKRGQDVALRCDPISGHVSLYWYRQALGQGPEFLTYFNYEAQQDKSGLPNDRFSAERPEGSISTLTIQRTEQRDSAMYRCASSFLGARGQTQYFGPGTRLLVL.

The chain carries TRBV9 and TRBJ2-5, with TRBD1 matching 7 bases. CDR1 SGDLS and CDR2 YYNGEE come from the germline V gene. The CDR3 length is 15 residues. Unmatched junction bases numbered 8, after V lost 4 bases and J lost 2 bases. The CDR3 is CASSFRDRLQETQYF. CDR3 DNA: TGTGCCAGCAGCTTCCGGGACAGATTACAAGAGACCCAGTACTTC.

This chain uses TRBV18 with TRBJ1-4; no firm D call. This CDR3 has 16 residues. In germline, CDR1 is KGHSH, CDR2 LQKENI. Trimming stripped 3 bases from V and 3 bases from J, with 14 bases between. The CDR3 reads CASSPFVDSANEKLFF. CDR3 DNA sequence: TGTGCCAGCTCACCTTTTGTTGACTCGGCTAATGAAAAACTGTTTTTT.

This chain links TRBV11-2 with TRBJ2-7, with D tentatively TRBD2 (6 bases). Trimming pared 5 bases from V and 6 bases from J, leaving 11 bases between. This CDR3 is built from 12 residues. CDR1 is SGHAT and CDR2 is FQNNGV in the germline V gene. The CDR3 spells CASSPVGGEQYF. CDR3 in DNA: TGTGCCAGCAGCCCGGTGGGGGGCGAGCAGTACTTC.

The chain combines TRBV9 with TRBJ1-5, with D perhaps TRBD1 (5 bases). Germline loops: CDR1 SGDLS, CDR2 YYNGEE. Trimming removed 4 bases at V and 4 bases at J, with 9 bases between. The CDR3 is made up of 13 amino acids. The CDR3 nucleotides read TGTGCCAGCAGCCCCCGGGGGAATCAGCCCCAGCATTTT. This codes for CASSPRGNQPQHF.

The chain links TRBV20-1 to TRBJ2-7; D perhaps matches TRBD1 (6 bases). Trimming left V 6 bases short and J 6 bases short, with 12 bases between. CDR3 length equals 11 residues. In germline, CDR1 is DFQATT, CDR2 SNEGSKA (reference sequence). The CDR3 DNA reads TGCAGTGCGGCAGGGGTAGGCGAGCAGTACTTC. Its protein product is CSAAGVGEQYF.

This chain links TRBV27 with TRBJ2-7, with 7 nucleotides matching TRBD1. CDR3 length equals 19 residues. CDR1 and CDR2 from the germline V gene are MNHEY and SMNVEV (reference sequence). V was clipped by 5 bases and J by 5 bases; unmatched bases: 24. The CDR3 nucleotides read TGTGCCAGCAGTCTAAGGAGAGGGGGCGGGCGGAATCCGTTTGACGAGCAGTACTTC. Protein sequence: CASSLRRGGGRNPFDEQYF.

This chain uses TRBV27 with TRBJ2-3, with no clear D. Looked up from germline, CDR1 is MNHEY and CDR2 is SMNVEV (reference sequence). CDR3 length: 13 amino acids. Trimming pared 5 bases from V and 2 bases from J, leaving 8 bases between. In DNA, the CDR3 is TGTGCCAGCAGTCCCCGCGCCACAGATACGCAGTATTTT. Translation: CASSPRATDTQYF.

The chain has TRBV30 and TRBJ1-2; D may be TRBD1 (6 bases). In germline, CDR1 is GTSNPN, CDR2 SVGIG (reference sequence). The CDR3 extends over 15 amino acids. V gave up 0 bases and J gave up 7 bases, with 18 bases separating them. The CDR3 here is CAWSVLGGHKGGYTF. The CDR3 region has the DNA TGTGCCTGGAGTGTATTGGGGGGGCACAAGGGTGGCTACACCTTC.

The chain is built from TRBV5-1 and TRBJ2-2; 12 bases align to TRBD2. Trimming removed 4 bases from V and 5 bases from J; junction bases left unmatched: 15. Germline CDR1 SGHRS, CDR2 YFSETQ. The CDR3 extends over 19 amino acids. The CDR3 sequence: CASSPRTSGNALETGELFF. DNA of the CDR3: TGCGCCAGCAGCCCTAGGACTAGCGGGAACGCACTGGAGACCGGGGAGCTGTTTTTT.

The genes are TRBV6-4 and TRBJ2-3; no reliable D call. Germline CDR1 and CDR2: MRHNA and SNTAGT. The ends were cut back, 3 bases at V and 2 bases at J, with 6 bases in the middle. CDR3 length: 13 amino acids. The CDR3 nucleotides are TGTGCCAGCAGTGATCTCCCCACAGATACGCAGTATTTT. It translates to CASSDLPTDTQYF.

V usage is TRBV6-5 and J usage is TRBJ2-7; tentative D call: TRBD1 (7 bases). Germline-derived CDR1 and CDR2 are MNHEY and SVGAGI. The CDR3 extends over 16 amino acids. Trimming shortened V by 0 bases and J by 2 bases, and 14 bases separated the two germline ends. CDR3 residues: CASSYSTQGEAYEQYF. In DNA form, the CDR3 reads TGTGCCAGCAGTTACTCGACTCAGGGGGAGGCCTACGAGCAGTACTTC.

The chain links TRBV10-2 to TRBJ2-7; TRBD1 aligns across 9 bases. After removal of 6 bases from V and 1 base from J, the junction contained 13 bases not matched to a gene. Germline V gives CDR1 WSHSY, CDR2 SAAADI. The CDR3 spans 17 residues. CDR3: CASRGVVWDRVSYEQYF. In DNA form, the CDR3 reads TGCGCCAGCAGAGGAGTAGTGTGGGACAGGGTTTCCTACGAGCAGTACTTC.

Concerning this clone itself: Distinct nucleotide sequences in the sample also encode this CDR3. The chain joins TRBV19 to TRBJ1-2, with 8 bases matching TRBD1. V lost 7 bases to trimming and J lost 5 bases; unmatched junction nucleotides: 3. Germline V lookup: CDR1 LNHDA, CDR2 SQIVND (reference sequence). The CDR3 covers 12 residues. In nucleotides, the CDR3 is TGTGCCAGTACCACAGGGGGGTATGGCTACACCTTC. Amino acid sequence: CASTTGGYGYTF.

This chain links TRBV6-1 with TRBJ1-2; 7 bases fit TRBD1. Germline V lookup: CDR1 MNHNS, CDR2 SASEGT. The CDR3 has 15 residues. V was pared by 7 bases and J by 3 bases, with 11 bases of the junction left unmatched. The CDR3 nucleotides are TGTGCCAGCATATACCGACAGGGCCCTGACTATGGCTACACCTTC. This gives the protein CASIYRQGPDYGYTF.

DNA of the CDR3: TGTGCCAGCAGTCCTAGGGGACAGGGTAATTACGAGCAGTACTTC. Its translation is CASSPRGQGNYEQYF. The chain recombines TRBV28 with TRBJ2-7; 9 bases align to TRBD1. Germline-derived CDR1 and CDR2 are MDHEN and SYDVKM. Losses at the gene ends were 5 bases for V and 4 bases for J; bases not matched to a gene: 9. The CDR3 runs to 15 residues.